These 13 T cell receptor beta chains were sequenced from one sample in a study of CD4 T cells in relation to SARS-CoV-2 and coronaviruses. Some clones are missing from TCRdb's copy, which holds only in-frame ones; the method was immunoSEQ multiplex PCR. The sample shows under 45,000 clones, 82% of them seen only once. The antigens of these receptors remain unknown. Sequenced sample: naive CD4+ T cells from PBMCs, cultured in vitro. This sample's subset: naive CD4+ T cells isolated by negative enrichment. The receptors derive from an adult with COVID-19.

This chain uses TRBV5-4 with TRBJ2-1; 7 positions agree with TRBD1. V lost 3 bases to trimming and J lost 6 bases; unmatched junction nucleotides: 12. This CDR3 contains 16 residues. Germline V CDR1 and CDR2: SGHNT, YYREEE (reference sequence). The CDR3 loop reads CASSSNRGQVGNEQFF. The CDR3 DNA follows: TGTGCCAGCAGCTCGAACAGGGGCCAGGTAGGCAATGAGCAGTTCTTC.

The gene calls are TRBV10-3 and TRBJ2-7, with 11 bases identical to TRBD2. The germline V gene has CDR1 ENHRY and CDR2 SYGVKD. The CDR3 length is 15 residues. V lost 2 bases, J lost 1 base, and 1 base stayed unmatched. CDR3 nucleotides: TGTGCCATCAGTGAGCGGACTAGCGGGTCCTACGAGCAGTACTTC. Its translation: CAISERTSGSYEQYF.

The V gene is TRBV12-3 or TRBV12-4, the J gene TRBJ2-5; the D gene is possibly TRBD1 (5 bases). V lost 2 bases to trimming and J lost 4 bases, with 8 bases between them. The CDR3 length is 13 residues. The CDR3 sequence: CASSLRQGETQYF. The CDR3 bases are TGTGCCAGCAGTTTACGGCAGGGAGAGACCCAGTACTTC.

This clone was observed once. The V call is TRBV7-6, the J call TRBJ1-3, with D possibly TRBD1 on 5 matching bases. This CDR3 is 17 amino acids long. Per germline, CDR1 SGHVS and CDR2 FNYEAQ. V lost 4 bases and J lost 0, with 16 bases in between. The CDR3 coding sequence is TGTGCCAGCAGCTCCATTTTGGGGGGGTACTCTGGAAACACCATATATTTT. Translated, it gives CASSSILGGYSGNTIYF.

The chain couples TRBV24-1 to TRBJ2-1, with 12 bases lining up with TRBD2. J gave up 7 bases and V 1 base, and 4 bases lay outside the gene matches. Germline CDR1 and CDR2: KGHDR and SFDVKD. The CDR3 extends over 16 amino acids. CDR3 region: CATSDFGLAGQNEQFF. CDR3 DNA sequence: TGTGCCACCAGTGATTTCGGACTAGCGGGACAAAATGAGCAGTTCTTC.

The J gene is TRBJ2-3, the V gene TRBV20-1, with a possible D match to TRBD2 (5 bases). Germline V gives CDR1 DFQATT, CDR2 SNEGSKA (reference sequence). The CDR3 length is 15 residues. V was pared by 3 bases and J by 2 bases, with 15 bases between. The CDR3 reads CSASSTTSPTDTQYF. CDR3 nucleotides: TGCAGTGCTAGTTCAACCACTAGTCCCACAGATACGCAGTATTTT.

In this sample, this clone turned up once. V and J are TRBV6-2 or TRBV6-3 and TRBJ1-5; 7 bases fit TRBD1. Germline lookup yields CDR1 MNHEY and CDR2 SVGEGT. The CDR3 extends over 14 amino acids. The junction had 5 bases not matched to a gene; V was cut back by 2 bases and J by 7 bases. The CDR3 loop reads CASSYRGRGQPQHF. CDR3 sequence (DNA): TGTGCCAGCAGTTACAGGGGGCGAGGGCAGCCCCAGCATTTT.

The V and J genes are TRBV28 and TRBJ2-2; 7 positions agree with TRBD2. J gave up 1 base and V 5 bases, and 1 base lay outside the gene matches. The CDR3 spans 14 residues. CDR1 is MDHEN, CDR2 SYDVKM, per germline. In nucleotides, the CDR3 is TGTGCCAGCAGTGGCGGGAGGAACACCGGGGAGCTGTTTTTT. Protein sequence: CASSGGRNTGELFF.

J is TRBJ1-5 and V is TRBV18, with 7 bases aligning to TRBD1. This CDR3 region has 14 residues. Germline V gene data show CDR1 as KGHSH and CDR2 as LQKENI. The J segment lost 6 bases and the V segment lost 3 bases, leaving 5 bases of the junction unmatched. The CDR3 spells CASSPDRASQPQHF. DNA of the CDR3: TGTGCCAGCTCACCCGACAGGGCCTCTCAGCCCCAGCATTTT.

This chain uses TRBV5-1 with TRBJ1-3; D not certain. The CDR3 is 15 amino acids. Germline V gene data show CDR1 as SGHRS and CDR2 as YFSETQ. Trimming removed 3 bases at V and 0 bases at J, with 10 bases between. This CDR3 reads CASSSAGSSGNTIYF. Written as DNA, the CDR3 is TGCGCCAGCAGCTCGGCCGGGAGCTCTGGAAACACCATATATTTT.

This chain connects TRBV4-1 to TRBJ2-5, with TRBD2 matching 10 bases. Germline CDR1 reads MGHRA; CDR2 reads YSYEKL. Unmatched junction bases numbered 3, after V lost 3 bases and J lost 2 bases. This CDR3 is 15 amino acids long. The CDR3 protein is CASSHLAGVQETQYF. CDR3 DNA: TGCGCCAGCAGCCACCTAGCGGGAGTACAAGAGACCCAGTACTTC.

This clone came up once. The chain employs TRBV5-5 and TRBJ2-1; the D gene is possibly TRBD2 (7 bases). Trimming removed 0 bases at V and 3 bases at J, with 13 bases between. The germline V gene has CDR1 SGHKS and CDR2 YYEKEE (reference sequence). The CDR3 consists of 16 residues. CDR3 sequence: CASSLEGRGGYNEQFF. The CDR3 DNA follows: TGTGCCAGCAGCTTGGAGGGTAGGGGGGGCTACAATGAGCAGTTCTTC.

The chain's CDR3 is CAWSSTTSLRNEQFF. The CDR3, as DNA: TGTGCCTGGAGTTCCACTACCTCCCTGAGAAATGAGCAGTTCTTC. This chain connects TRBV30 to TRBJ2-1; D unclear. Trimming removed 2 bases from V and 7 bases from J, with 18 bases in between. This CDR3 spans 15 amino acids. From germline, CDR1 is GTSNPN and CDR2 SVGIG (reference sequence).